This T cell receptor beta chain derives from a study of T cells in Graves' hyperthyroidism and ophthalmopathy. This clonotype appeared many times. In germline, CDR1 is MNHNS, CDR2 SASEGT. The CDR3 contains 17 residues. V lost 6 bases, J lost 2 bases, and 8 bases stayed unmatched. A NOSPECS grade of at least 4, a Clinical Activity Score of at least 3 and duration under 3 months were recorded in ophthalmopathy patients. Amplification of TCR beta CDR3 regions used RNA as the template. Primed by the HTBI set, a first-round RT-PCR was run on the TCR CDR3. TCRdb re-called the multiplex PCR reads with MiXCR, one entry per CDR3 protein. The sample lists 500,000 or so distinct CDR3 sequences; roughly a sixth were seen once.

This receptor was taken from a woman younger than 35 with Graves' ophthalmopathy. The genes are TRBV6-1 and TRBJ2-1; 12 bases line up with TRBD2. The sample comprised blood. The CDR3 DNA sequence: TGTGCCAGCAGCCGAGGACTAGCGGGATTGGCCTACAATGAGCAGTTCTTC. Its translation is CASSRGLAGLAYNEQFF.